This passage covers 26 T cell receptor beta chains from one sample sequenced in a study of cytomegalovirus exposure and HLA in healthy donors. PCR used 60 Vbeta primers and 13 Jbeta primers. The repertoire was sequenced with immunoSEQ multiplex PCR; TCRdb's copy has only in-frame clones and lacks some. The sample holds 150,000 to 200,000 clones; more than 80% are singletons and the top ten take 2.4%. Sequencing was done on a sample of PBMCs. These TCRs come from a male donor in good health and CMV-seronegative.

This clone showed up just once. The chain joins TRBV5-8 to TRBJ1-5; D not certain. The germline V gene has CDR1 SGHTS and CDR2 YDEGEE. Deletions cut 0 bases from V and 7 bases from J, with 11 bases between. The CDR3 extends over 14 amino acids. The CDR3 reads CASSLVRGSQPQHF. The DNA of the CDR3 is TGTGCCAGCAGCTTGGTACGGGGAAGCCAGCCCCAGCATTTT.

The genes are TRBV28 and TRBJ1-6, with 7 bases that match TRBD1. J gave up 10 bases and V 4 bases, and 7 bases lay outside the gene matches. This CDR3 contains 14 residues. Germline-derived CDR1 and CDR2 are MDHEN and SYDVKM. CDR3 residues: CASSWETGRSPLHF. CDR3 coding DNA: TGTGCCAGCAGTTGGGAGACAGGGCGGTCACCCCTCCACTTT.

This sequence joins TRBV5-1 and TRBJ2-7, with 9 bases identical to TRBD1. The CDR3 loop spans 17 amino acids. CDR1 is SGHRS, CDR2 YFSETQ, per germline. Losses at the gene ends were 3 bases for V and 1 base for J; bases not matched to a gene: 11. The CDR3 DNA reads TGCGCCAGCAGCTGGGGACAGGGTAGGTTAGGGTCCTACGAGCAGTACTTC. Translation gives CASSWGQGRLGSYEQYF. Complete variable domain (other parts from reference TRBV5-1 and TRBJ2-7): KAGVTQTPRYLIKTRGQQVTLSCSPISGHRSVSWYQQTPGQGLQFLFEYFSETQRNKGNFPGRFSGRQFSNSRSEMNVSTLELGDSALYLCASSWGQGRLGSYEQYFGPGTRLTVT.

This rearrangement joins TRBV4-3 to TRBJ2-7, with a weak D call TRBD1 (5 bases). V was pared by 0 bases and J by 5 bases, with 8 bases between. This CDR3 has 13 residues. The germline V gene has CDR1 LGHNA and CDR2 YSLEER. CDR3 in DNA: TGCGCCAGCAGCCAAGACAGGGCCCACGAGCAGTACTTC. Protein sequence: CASSQDRAHEQYF.

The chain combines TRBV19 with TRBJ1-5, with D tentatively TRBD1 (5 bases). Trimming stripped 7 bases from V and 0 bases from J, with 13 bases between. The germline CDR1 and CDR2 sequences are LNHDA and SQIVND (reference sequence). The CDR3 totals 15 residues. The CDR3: CASIAQGYSNQPQHF. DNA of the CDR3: TGTGCCAGTATCGCCCAGGGTTATAGCAATCAGCCCCAGCATTTT. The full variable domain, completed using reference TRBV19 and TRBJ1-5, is DGGITQSPKYLFRKEGQNVTLSCEQNLNHDAMYWYRQDPGQGLRLIYYSQIVNDFQKGDIAEGYSVSREKKESFPLTVTSAQKNPTAFYLCASIAQGYSNQPQHFGDGTRLSIL.

CDR3 sequence (DNA): TGCGCCAGCATTGGTCAAGGGGAAAACGAGCAGTACTTC. Encoded protein: CASIGQGENEQYF. The rearrangement links TRBV23-1 to TRBJ2-7, with TRBD1 as a possible D gene (5 bases). TRBV23-1 is noted as an ORF with a role that remains uncertain. CDR3 length: 13 residues. V was cut by 7 bases and J by 5 bases, with 15 bases left in between.

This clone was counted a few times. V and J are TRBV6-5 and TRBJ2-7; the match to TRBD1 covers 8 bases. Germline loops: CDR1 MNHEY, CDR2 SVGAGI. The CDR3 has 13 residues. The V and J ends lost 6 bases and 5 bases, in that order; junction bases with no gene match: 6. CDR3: CASRRTGNHEQYF. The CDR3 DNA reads TGTGCCAGCAGGCGGACAGGGAACCACGAGCAGTACTTC.

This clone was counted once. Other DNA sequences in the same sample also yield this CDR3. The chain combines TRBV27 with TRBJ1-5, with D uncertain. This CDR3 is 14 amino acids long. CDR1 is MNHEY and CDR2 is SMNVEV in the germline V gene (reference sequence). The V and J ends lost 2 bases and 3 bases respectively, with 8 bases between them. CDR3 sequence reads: CASSLGTVNQPQHF. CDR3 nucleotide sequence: TGTGCCAGCAGTTTAGGCACAGTCAATCAGCCCCAGCATTTT.

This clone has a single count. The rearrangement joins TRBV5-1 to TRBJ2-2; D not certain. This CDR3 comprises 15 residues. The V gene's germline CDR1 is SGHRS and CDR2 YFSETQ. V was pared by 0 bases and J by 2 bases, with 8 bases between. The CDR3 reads CASSLVEFNTGELFF. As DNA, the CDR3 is TGCGCCAGCAGCTTGGTGGAGTTCAACACCGGGGAGCTGTTTTTT.

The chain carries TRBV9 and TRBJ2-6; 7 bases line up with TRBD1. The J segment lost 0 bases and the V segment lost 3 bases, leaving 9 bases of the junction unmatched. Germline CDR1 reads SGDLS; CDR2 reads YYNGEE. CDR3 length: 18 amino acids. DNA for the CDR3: TGTGCCAGCAGCGCACACCGGGACAGCAGCTCTGGGGCCAACGTCCTGACTTTC. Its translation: CASSAHRDSSSGANVLTF.

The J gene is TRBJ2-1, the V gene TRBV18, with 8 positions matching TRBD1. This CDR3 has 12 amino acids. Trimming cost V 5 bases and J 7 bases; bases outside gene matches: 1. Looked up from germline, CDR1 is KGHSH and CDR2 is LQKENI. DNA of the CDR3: TGTGCCAGCTCATACAGGGGGAATGAGCAGTTCTTC. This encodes CASSYRGNEQFF.

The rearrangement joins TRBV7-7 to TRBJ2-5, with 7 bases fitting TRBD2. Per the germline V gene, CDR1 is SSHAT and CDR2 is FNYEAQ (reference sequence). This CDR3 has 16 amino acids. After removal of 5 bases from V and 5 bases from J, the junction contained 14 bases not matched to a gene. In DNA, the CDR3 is TGTGCCAGCAGCCGTGGGTTAGGAGGGAGGGGCGAGACCCAGTACTTC. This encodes CASSRGLGGRGETQYF.

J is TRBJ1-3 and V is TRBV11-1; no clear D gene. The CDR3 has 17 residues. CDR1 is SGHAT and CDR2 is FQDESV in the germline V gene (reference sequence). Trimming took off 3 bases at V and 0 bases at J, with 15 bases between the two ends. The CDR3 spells CASSLSKTRVSGNTIYF. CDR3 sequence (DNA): TGTGCCAGCAGCTTGTCCAAGACTAGAGTCTCTGGAAACACCATATATTTT.

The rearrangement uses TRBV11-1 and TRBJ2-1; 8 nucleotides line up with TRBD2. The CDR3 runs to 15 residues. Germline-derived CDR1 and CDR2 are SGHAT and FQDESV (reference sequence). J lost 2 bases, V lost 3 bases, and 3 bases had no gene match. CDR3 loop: CASSFTSGTYNEQFF. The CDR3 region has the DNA TGTGCCAGCAGCTTTACTAGCGGTACCTACAATGAGCAGTTCTTC. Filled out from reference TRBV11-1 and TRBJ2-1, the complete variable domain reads EAEVAQSPRYKITEKSQAVAFWCDPISGHATLYWYRQILGQGPELLVQFQDESVVDDSQLPKDRFSAERLKGVDSTLKIQPAELGDSAMYLCASSFTSGTYNEQFFGPGTRLTVL.

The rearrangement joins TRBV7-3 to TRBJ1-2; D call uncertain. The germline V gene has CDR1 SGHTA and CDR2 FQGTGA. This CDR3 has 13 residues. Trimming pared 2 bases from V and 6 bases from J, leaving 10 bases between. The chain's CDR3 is CASSLGPRDGYTF. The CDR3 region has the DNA TGTGCCAGCAGCTTAGGGCCACGCGATGGCTACACCTTC.

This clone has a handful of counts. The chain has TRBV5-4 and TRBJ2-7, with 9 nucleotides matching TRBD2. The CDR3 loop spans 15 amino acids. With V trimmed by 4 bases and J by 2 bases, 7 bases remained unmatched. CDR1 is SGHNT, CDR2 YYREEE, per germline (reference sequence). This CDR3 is CASSRLAEDPYEQYF. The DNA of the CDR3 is TGTGCCAGCAGCCGACTAGCGGAAGACCCCTACGAGCAGTACTTC.

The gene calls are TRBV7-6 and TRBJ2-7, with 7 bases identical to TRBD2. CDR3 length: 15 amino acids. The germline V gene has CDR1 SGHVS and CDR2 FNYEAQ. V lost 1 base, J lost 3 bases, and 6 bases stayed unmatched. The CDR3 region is CASSLGGEGLYEQYF. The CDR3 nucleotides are TGTGCCAGCAGCTTAGGGGGGGAGGGGCTCTACGAGCAGTACTTC.

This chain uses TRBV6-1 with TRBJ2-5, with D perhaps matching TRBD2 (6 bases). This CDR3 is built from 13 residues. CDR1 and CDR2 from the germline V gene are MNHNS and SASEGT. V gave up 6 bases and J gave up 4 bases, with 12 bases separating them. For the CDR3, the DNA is TGTGCCAGCAGACAGGTCGGGAGAGAGACCCAGTACTTC. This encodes CASRQVGRETQYF.

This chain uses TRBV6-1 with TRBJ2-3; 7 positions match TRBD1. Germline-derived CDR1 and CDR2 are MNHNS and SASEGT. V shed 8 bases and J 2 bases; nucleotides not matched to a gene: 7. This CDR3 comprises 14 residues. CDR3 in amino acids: CASQPGQNTDTQYF. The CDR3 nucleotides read TGTGCCAGCCAACCGGGACAGAACACAGATACGCAGTATTTT.

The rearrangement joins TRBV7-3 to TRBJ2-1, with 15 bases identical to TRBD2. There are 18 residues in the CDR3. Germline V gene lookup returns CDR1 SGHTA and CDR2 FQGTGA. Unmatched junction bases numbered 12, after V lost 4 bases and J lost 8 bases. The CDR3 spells CASSSGLAGGPRGDEQFF. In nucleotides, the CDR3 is TGTGCCAGCAGCTCCGGACTAGCGGGAGGGCCCCGGGGCGATGAGCAGTTCTTC.

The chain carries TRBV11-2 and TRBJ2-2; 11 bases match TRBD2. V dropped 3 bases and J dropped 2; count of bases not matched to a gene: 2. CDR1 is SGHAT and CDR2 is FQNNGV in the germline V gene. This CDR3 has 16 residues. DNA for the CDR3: TGTGCCAGCAGCTTCCGACTAGCGGGAAACACCGGGGAGCTGTTTTTT. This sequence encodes CASSFRLAGNTGELFF.

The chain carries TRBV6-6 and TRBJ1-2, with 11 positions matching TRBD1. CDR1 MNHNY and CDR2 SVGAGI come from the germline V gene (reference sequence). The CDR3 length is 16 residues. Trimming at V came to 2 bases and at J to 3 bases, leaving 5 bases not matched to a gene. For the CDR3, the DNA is TGTGCCAGCAGTTACCTTTGGGGACAGGGGGACTATGGCTACACCTTC. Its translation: CASSYLWGQGDYGYTF.

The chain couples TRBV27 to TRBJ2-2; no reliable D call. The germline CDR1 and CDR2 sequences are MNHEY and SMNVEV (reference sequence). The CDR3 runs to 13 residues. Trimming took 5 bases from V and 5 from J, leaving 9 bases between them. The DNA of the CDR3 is TGTGCCAGCAGTCAACGGGTGACCGGGGAGCTGTTTTTT. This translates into CASSQRVTGELFF.

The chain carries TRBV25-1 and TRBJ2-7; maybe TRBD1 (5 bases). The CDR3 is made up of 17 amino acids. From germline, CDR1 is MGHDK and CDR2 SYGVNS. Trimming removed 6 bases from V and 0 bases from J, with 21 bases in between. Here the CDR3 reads CASSPPHGHRSSYEQYF. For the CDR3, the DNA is TGTGCCAGCAGCCCCCCCCACGGACACCGGAGCTCCTACGAGCAGTACTTC.

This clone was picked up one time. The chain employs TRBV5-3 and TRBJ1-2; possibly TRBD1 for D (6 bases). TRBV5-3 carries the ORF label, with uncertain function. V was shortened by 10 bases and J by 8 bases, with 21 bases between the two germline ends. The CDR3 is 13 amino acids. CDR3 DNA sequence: TGTGCCGGGGAGGGGGGCCCCCCCCAAGGCTACACCTTC. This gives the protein CAGEGGPPQGYTF.

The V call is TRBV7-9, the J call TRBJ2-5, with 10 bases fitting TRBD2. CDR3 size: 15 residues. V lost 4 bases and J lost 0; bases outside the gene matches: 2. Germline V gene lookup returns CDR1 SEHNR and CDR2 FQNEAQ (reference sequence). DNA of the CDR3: TGTGCCAGCAGCTCCGGGACTAGCGACCAAGAGACCCAGTACTTC. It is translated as CASSSGTSDQETQYF.